This passage covers 27 T cell receptor beta chains from one sample sequenced in a study of cytomegalovirus exposure and HLA in healthy donors. The PCR had 60 Vbeta and 13 Jbeta primers. Measured with immunoSEQ multiplex PCR; TCRdb has only the in-frame clones, and not every one. The sample holds roughly 180,000 clones, approximately 85% seen once. The sample consisted of PBMCs. Receptors originate from a man aged 18 to 29 in good health and CMV-seropositive.

The rearrangement uses TRBV7-9 and TRBJ2-7; 7 nucleotides agree with TRBD1. CDR1 is SEHNR, CDR2 FQNEAQ, per germline (reference sequence). J was trimmed by 7 bases and V by 4 bases; bases with no gene match: 10. The CDR3 has 14 amino acids. CDR3 residues: CASSSGTVKWEQYF. As DNA, the CDR3 is TGTGCCAGCAGCTCCGGGACAGTTAAGTGGGAGCAGTACTTC.

The chain couples TRBV4-3 to TRBJ2-4, with D possibly TRBD1 on 6 matching bases. Germline V gives CDR1 LGHNA, CDR2 YSLEER. V was trimmed by 1 base and J by 0 bases, leaving 7 bases between them. The CDR3 has 15 amino acids. CDR3 amino acids: CASSQGGPAKNIQYF. Here the CDR3 DNA reads TGCGCCAGCAGCCAAGGGGGGCCAGCCAAAAACATTCAGTACTTC.

The chain combines TRBV6-1 with TRBJ2-7, with D possibly TRBD1 on 5 matching bases. Germline V gene lookup returns CDR1 MNHNS and CDR2 SASEGT. The CDR3 consists of 13 residues. Trimming pared 2 bases from V and 3 bases from J, leaving 8 bases between. The CDR3 spells CASSEQGDYEQYF. For the CDR3, the DNA is TGTGCCAGCAGTGAACAGGGTGACTACGAGCAGTACTTC.

This chain connects TRBV2 to TRBJ2-3; 9 positions agree with TRBD2. With V trimmed by 3 bases and J by 3 bases, 13 bases remained unmatched. Germline V CDR1 and CDR2: SNHLY, FYNNEI. The CDR3 contains 18 residues. CDR3 bases: TGTGCCAGCAGTGACGATACCAGACTAGCGGACTTAACAGATACGCAGTATTTT. It codes for CASSDDTRLADLTDTQYF.

The chain recombines TRBV4-3 with TRBJ2-1; perhaps TRBD2 as D (5 bases). Per germline, CDR1 LGHNA and CDR2 YSLEER. This CDR3 comprises 15 residues. The V end lost 0 bases, the J end lost 4 bases, and 10 bases lay between the germline ends. The CDR3 sequence: CASSQDRTRYNEQFF. The CDR3 DNA reads TGCGCCAGCAGCCAAGATCGGACTCGATACAATGAGCAGTTCTTC.

A few counts support this clone. The rearrangement joins TRBV7-9 to TRBJ1-2, with a tentative D call TRBD1 (5 bases). This CDR3 is 14 amino acids long. Germline V gives CDR1 SEHNR, CDR2 FQNEAQ (reference sequence). Deletions cut 4 bases from V and 7 bases from J, with 16 bases between. Here the CDR3 DNA reads TGTGCCAGCAGCTCCGGGGGACCTATGAGTGGCTACACCTTC. Its translation: CASSSGGPMSGYTF.

This chain joins TRBV13 and TRBJ1-1, with D unresolved. There are 13 residues in the CDR3. With 4 bases removed from V and 1 base from J, the gap between germline ends came to 7 bases. Germline assignment: CDR1 PRHDT and CDR2 FYEKMQ (reference sequence). DNA for the CDR3: TGTGCCAGCAGCTGGCCGGGGAACACTGAAGCTTTCTTT. It codes for CASSWPGNTEAFF. Drawing the rest from reference TRBV13 and TRBJ1-1, the complete variable domain is AAGVIQSPRHLIKEKRETATLKCYPIPRHDTVYWYQQGPGQDPQFLISFYEKMQSDKGSIPDRFSAQQFSDYHSELNMSSLELGDSALYFCASSWPGNTEAFFGQGTRLTVV.

The rearrangement uses TRBV29-1 and TRBJ2-2; 7 bases fit TRBD1. CDR3 length equals 15 residues. With V trimmed by 7 bases and J by 6 bases, 14 bases remained unmatched. Germline lookup yields CDR1 SQVTM and CDR2 ANQGSEA. CDR3 protein: CSGGQFGDGAGELFF. CDR3 DNA sequence: TGCAGCGGGGGACAGTTTGGGGACGGGGCCGGGGAGCTGTTTTTT.

The CDR3 bases are TGTGCCAGCAGGCGCGGGACTAGCGGGGGGTACGAGCAGTACTTC. Translating it yields CASRRGTSGGYEQYF. The V gene is TRBV13, the J gene TRBJ2-7; 15 nucleotides align to TRBD2. The V and J ends lost 6 bases and 4 bases, in that order; junction bases with no gene match: 4. The CDR3 loop spans 15 amino acids. Germline V lookup: CDR1 PRHDT, CDR2 FYEKMQ (reference sequence).

The chain carries TRBV6-1 and TRBJ2-3, with D possibly being TRBD2 (7 bases). CDR3 length equals 14 residues. Germline CDR1 is MNHNS and CDR2 is SASEGT. V lost 4 bases and J lost 0, with 8 bases in between. The CDR3, as DNA: TGTGCCAGCAGTGGCGGGGGCAGCACAGATACGCAGTATTTT. It encodes CASSGGGSTDTQYF.

This chain links TRBV5-6 with TRBJ2-5; the D gene is possibly TRBD1 (7 bases). The assigned J gene may be wrong: the sequence end matches TRBJ2-7 better. Germline assignment: CDR1 SGHDT and CDR2 YYEEEE. The CDR3 covers 13 residues. CDR3 bases: TGTGCCAGCACGGGGGACAGAACCTACGAGCAGTACTTC. As protein: CASTGDRTYEQYF.

This sequence joins TRBV11-2 and TRBJ2-3, with unresolved D. Germline values: CDR1 SGHAT, CDR2 FQNNGV. There are 13 residues in the CDR3. Trimming cost V 1 base and J 4 bases, with 6 bases left between them. The CDR3 loop is CASSLAVADTQYF. The CDR3 region has the DNA TGTGCCAGCAGCTTAGCAGTGGCAGATACGCAGTATTTT.

The rearrangement uses TRBV4-2 and TRBJ1-1; D is uncertain. This CDR3 region has 16 residues. Trimming removed 1 base from V and 0 bases from J, with 12 bases in between. Germline CDR1 is LGHNA and CDR2 is YNFKEQ. The CDR3: CASSQGGSLMNTEAFF. CDR3 nucleotides: TGTGCCAGCAGCCAAGGAGGCAGTTTAATGAACACTGAAGCTTTCTTT.

This clone was observed a few times. The CDR3 region has the DNA TGTGCCAGCAGCTTTTCTGGGACAGGGCTTAATTCACCCCTCCACTTT. Amino acid sequence: CASSFSGTGLNSPLHF. The rearrangement uses TRBV7-9 and TRBJ1-6, with 9 bases matching TRBD1. Trimming cost V 3 bases and J 6 bases; bases outside gene matches: 6. Germline CDR1 reads SEHNR; CDR2 reads FQNEAQ (reference sequence). The length of the CDR3 is 16 residues.

This chain joins TRBV6-6 and TRBJ1-3; no clear D. The CDR3 length is 15 residues. CDR1 is MNHNY and CDR2 is SVGAGI in the germline V gene (reference sequence). V shed 2 bases and J shed 2 bases, with 10 bases lying between them. CDR3 sequence: CASSYEGLPGNTIYF. The CDR3 DNA follows: TGTGCCAGCAGTTACGAGGGTCTTCCTGGAAACACCATATATTTT.

The chain carries TRBV6-1 and TRBJ2-2; TRBD2 matches at 11 bases. CDR3 length equals 14 residues. Germline trimming cut 4 bases from V and 7 bases from J; bases unmatched to any gene: 2. The V gene's germline CDR1 is MNHNS and CDR2 SASEGT. The CDR3 here is CASSGLAGGGELFF. CDR3 nucleotide sequence: TGTGCCAGCAGTGGTCTAGCGGGGGGCGGGGAGCTGTTTTTT.

This clone was seen only a few times. V gene TRBV18 combines with J gene TRBJ1-2, with unresolved D. CDR1 KGHSH and CDR2 LQKENI come from the germline V gene. The CDR3 length is 14 residues. The ends were cut back, 1 base at V and 0 bases at J, with 6 bases in the middle. Here the CDR3 DNA reads TGTGCCAGCTCACCACAAACAGCTAACTATGGCTACACCTTC. It is translated as CASSPQTANYGYTF.

The chain links TRBV11-2 to TRBJ1-2; 9 bases are shared with TRBD1. This CDR3 comprises 17 residues. Looked up from germline, CDR1 is SGHAT and CDR2 is FQNNGV. Trimming removed 6 bases from V and 7 bases from J; junction bases left unmatched: 18. The CDR3 loop is CASRMASRDRELGGYTF. The CDR3 nucleotides read TGTGCCAGCAGAATGGCCTCTCGGGACAGGGAATTGGGTGGCTACACCTTC.

The V call is TRBV7-9, the J call TRBJ2-7, with a tentative D call TRBD2 (7 bases). Trimming left V 5 bases short and J 5 bases short, with 13 bases between. Germline values: CDR1 SEHNR, CDR2 FQNEAQ (reference sequence). The CDR3 is made up of 13 amino acids. This CDR3 reads CASSRGGRDEQYF. The CDR3 nucleotides read TGTGCCAGCAGCAGAGGGGGGAGGGACGAGCAGTACTTC.

This sequence joins TRBV5-1 and TRBJ2-3; D is ambiguous. Germline CDR1 and CDR2: SGHRS and YFSETQ. Deletions cut 7 bases from V and 4 bases from J, with 10 bases between. CDR3 length: 12 residues. The CDR3 DNA reads as TGCGCCAGCTCTGCGAACGCAGATACGCAGTATTTT. As protein: CASSANADTQYF.

The chain joins TRBV7-9 to TRBJ2-7; 11 positions agree with TRBD2. The CDR3 has 15 residues. Germline trimming cut 5 bases from V and 2 bases from J; bases unmatched to any gene: 5. In germline, CDR1 is SEHNR, CDR2 FQNEAQ (reference sequence). CDR3 protein: CASSPIAGGPYEQYF. In DNA form, the CDR3 reads TGTGCCAGCAGCCCAATAGCGGGGGGGCCCTACGAGCAGTACTTC.

V is TRBV7-2 and J is TRBJ2-3; tentatively, D is TRBD1 (7 bases). In germline, CDR1 is SGHTA, CDR2 FQGNSA. CDR3 length equals 13 residues. Deletions cut 3 bases from V and 7 bases from J, with 11 bases between. CDR3 DNA sequence: TGTGCCAGCAGCTTGCAGGGGGGAAATACGCAGTATTTT. Protein sequence: CASSLQGGNTQYF. The variable domain in full, with the rest retrieved from reference TRBV7-2 and TRBJ2-3, is GAGVSQSPSNKVTEKGKDVELRCDPISGHTALYWYRQSLGQGLEFLIYFQGNSAPDKSGLPSDRFSAERTGGSVSTLTIQRTQQEDSAVYLCASSLQGGNTQYFGPGTRLTVL.

The rearrangement uses TRBV9 and TRBJ2-1; 11 bases align to TRBD1. This CDR3 is 13 amino acids long. Unmatched junction bases numbered 2, after V lost 3 bases and J lost 9 bases. Germline CDR1 reads SGDLS; CDR2 reads YYNGEE. Here the CDR3 DNA reads TGTGCCAGCAGCGATGGGACAGGGGGTGAGCAGTTCTTC. Encoded protein: CASSDGTGGEQFF.

The rearrangement joins TRBV4-3 to TRBJ2-1; 9 bases are shared with TRBD2. Germline CDR1 LGHNA, CDR2 YSLEER. V trimming: 0 bases; J trimming: 4 bases; junction bases outside the gene matches: 1. The CDR3 spans 15 residues. The CDR3 DNA follows: TGCGCCAGCAGCCAAGACAGCGGGGGGTACAATGAGCAGTTCTTC. Amino acids: CASSQDSGGYNEQFF.

The chain couples TRBV7-9 to TRBJ2-2; 8 nucleotides agree with TRBD1. V lost 4 bases to trimming and J lost 5 bases; unmatched junction nucleotides: 6. The CDR3 has 15 residues. Germline V lookup: CDR1 SEHNR, CDR2 FQNEAQ (reference sequence). The CDR3 DNA is TGTGCCAGCAGCTCGGGACAGGCATTGACCGGGGAGCTGTTTTTT. Amino acid sequence: CASSSGQALTGELFF.

This chain connects TRBV7-9 to TRBJ2-5; 8 bases are shared with TRBD2. There are 15 residues in the CDR3. V trimming: 5 bases; J trimming: 3 bases; junction bases outside the gene matches: 8. Germline V gene sequence: CDR1 SEHNR, CDR2 FQNEAQ (reference sequence). CDR3 bases: TGTGCCAGCAGCGGTTTCGGGACTAGAGAAGAGACCCAGTACTTC. Translation: CASSGFGTREETQYF.

The rearrangement links TRBV7-6 to TRBJ2-5, with D possibly matching TRBD2 (5 bases). The CDR3 has 17 residues. Germline lookup yields CDR1 SGHVS and CDR2 FNYEAQ. Trimming pared 0 bases from V and 2 bases from J, leaving 16 bases between. In nucleotides, the CDR3 is TGTGCCAGCAGCTTAGCTATAAGCGGAATGGGGCAAGAGACCCAGTACTTC. As protein: CASSLAISGMGQETQYF.